This is a list of T cell receptor beta chains from one sample in a study of cytomegalovirus exposure and HLA in healthy donors. Profiling relied on immunoSEQ multiplex PCR, and the TCRdb table lists in-frame clones only, not all of them. Of approximately 89,000 clones in the sample, about 76% are singletons; the top ten hold 10%. The specimen sequenced was PBMCs. Source of these receptors: a man younger than 40 in good health and CMV-seropositive. Both conserved end residues are part of each CDR3. Fields, in order: J gene, V gene, clone size, CDR3 protein. Some rows have no size entry. The others give once, few or many, or a class for an expanded clone.

>TRBJ1-3|TRBV9|few
CASSSNTVGGNTIYF
>TRBJ2-7|TRBV6-5|.
CAVRAGVAYEQYF
>TRBJ2-1|TRBV5-4|.
CASSAGLAGGLGNEQFF
>TRBJ2-7|TRBV6-5|.
CASTFTDWGVEQYF
>TRBJ1-1|TRBV11-2|few
CASSFATRANTEAFF
>TRBJ1-1|TRBV4-1|.
CASSHLRKGVPPDTEAFF
>TRBJ1-5|TRBV6-1|few
CASKSTGALRQPQHF
>TRBJ2-6|TRBV5-6|.
CASSTEQGFPSGANVLTF
>TRBJ2-3|TRBV18|.
CASSPIHLSGGERMTDTQYF
>TRBJ2-5|TRBV6-5|.
CASSSYRGLVETQYF
>TRBJ2-2|TRBV19|.
CASTMGGAGELFF
>TRBJ2-3|TRBV6-1|.
CASSEFSAGGHTDTQYF
>TRBJ1-4|TRBV6-5|.
CASRRTGGREKLFF
>TRBJ1-6|TRBV30|.
CAWSVKAGGLPLHF
>TRBJ2-1|TRBV2|.
CASSETGTSGGLSYNEQFF
>TRBJ2-3|TRBV27|.
CASSLFRTGLSTDTQYF
>TRBJ2-3|TRBV7-2|.
CASSFGGGDTQYF
>TRBJ2-1|TRBV28|.
CASSTRDRVGADEQFF
>TRBJ2-1|TRBV5-6|.
CASSLVPDSYNEQFF
>TRBJ2-1|TRBV5-4|.
CASSLVVGGSSYNEQFF
>TRBJ1-4|TRBV15|.
CATSRDLEATNEKLFF
>TRBJ2-7|TRBV6-1|.
CASNSGTVNYEQYF
>TRBJ2-5|TRBV7-2|once
CASSHWGGKETQYF
>TRBJ1-1|TRBV7-8|.
CASSLAQKGASTEAFF
>TRBJ2-1|TRBV9|.
CASSVAGRGGEQFF
>TRBJ1-4|TRBV19|few
CASSLGDRDAEKLFF
>TRBJ2-5|TRBV6-1|.
CASAVRGQGYETQYF
>TRBJ1-2|TRBV6-5|.
CASSYSGGMNGYTF
>TRBJ1-6|TRBV12-5|.
CASGVGLASSYNSPLHF
>TRBJ1-2|TRBV4-3|.
CASSQDSTGGSKGYTF
>TRBJ2-7|TRBV11-2|few
CASSRRLAGMSSYEQYF
>TRBJ1-6|TRBV27|few
CATRGGISNSPLHF
>TRBJ2-1|TRBV4-2|.
CASSHNSGTSYNEQFF
>TRBJ2-1|TRBV30|.
CAWSYRDRGYNEQFF